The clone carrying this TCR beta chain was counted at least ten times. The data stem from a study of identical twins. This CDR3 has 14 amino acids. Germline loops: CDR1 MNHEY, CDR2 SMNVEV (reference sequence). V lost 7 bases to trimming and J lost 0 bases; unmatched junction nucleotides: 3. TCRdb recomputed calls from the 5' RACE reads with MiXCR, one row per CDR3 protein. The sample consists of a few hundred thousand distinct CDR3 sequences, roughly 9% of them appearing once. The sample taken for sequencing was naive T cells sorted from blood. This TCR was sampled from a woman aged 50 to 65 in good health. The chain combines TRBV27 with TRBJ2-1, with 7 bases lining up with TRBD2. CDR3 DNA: TGTGCCAGCATTGGGGGGGACTCCTACAATGAGCAGTTCTTC. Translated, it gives CASIGGDSYNEQFF.